In its sample, the clone carrying this T cell receptor (beta chain) was seen a few times. Its antigen is not known. The data originate from a study of T cell repertoires in cytomegalovirus infection. Study-level background: Matching HLA type, along with CMV infection, was indicated by public TCR beta signatures.

Findings of the study overall: Cumulative public TCR beta family frequency identified carriers of CMV plus the relevant HLA. HLA-C-restricted CMV-specific TCR beta clonotypes were dominant in the ex vivo response.

TCRdb re-called the reads through MiXCR, storing one row per CDR3 protein. The sample records about 130,000 distinct CDR3 sequences, approximately 30% being singletons. Germline loops: CDR1 MNHNS, CDR2 SASEGT. V dropped 6 bases and J dropped 4; count of bases not matched to a gene: 14. This CDR3 has 16 amino acids. The genes are TRBV6-1 and TRBJ1-1, with 7 bases identical to TRBD1. Sequencing was performed on CD8+ T cells from cultured PBMCs, taken from culture after CMV antigen stimulation. The sequence was obtained from a human donor in good health (CMV status not recorded). Some clones in this sample may be carry-over from other donors' samples. The CDR3 here is CASSTDRAIPSTEAFF. In DNA form, the CDR3 reads TGTGCCAGCAGCACCGACAGGGCTATCCCATCCACTGAAGCTTTCTTT.